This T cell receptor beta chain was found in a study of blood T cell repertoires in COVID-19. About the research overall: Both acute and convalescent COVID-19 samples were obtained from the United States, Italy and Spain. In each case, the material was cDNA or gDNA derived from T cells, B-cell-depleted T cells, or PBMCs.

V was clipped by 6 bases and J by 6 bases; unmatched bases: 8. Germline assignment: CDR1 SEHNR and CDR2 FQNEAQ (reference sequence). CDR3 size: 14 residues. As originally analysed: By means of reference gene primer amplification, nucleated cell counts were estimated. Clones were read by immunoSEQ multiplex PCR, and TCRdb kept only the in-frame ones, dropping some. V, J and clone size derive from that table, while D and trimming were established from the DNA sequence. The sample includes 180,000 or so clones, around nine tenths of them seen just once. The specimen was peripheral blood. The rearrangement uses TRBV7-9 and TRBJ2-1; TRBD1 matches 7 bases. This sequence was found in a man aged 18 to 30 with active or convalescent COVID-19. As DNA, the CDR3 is TGTGCCAGCAGACCCCAGACAGGGCCCAATGAGCAGTTCTTC. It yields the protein CASRPQTGPNEQFF.